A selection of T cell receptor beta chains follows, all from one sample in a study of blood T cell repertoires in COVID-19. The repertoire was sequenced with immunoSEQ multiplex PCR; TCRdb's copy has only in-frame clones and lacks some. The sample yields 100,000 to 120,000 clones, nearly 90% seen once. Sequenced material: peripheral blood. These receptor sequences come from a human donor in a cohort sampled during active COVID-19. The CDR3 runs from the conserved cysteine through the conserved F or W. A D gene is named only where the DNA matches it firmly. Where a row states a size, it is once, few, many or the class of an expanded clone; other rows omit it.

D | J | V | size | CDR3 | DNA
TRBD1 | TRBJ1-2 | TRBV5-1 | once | CASSPTGANYGYTF | TGCGCCAGCAGCCCCACAGGGGCAAACTATGGCTACACCTTC
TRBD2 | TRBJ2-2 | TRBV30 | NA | CAWSVLGSGDTGELFF | TGTGCCTGGAGTGTTTTGGGGAGCGGGGACACCGGGGAGCTGTTTTTT
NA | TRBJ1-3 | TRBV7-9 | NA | CASSLDSSGNTIYF | TGTGCCAGCAGCCTGGACAGTTCTGGAAACACCATATATTTT
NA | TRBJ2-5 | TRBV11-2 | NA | CASSPGLRSLQETQYF | TGTGCCAGCAGCCCCGGCTTACGGAGCCTCCAAGAGACCCAGTACTTC
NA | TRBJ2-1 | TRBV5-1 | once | CASTETTGTYNEQFF | TGCGCCAGCACGGAAACGACAGGAACCTACAATGAGCAGTTCTTC
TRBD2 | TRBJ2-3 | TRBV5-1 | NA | CASSPGLAGEADTQYF | TGCGCCAGCAGCCCAGGACTAGCGGGAGAGGCAGATACGCAGTATTTT
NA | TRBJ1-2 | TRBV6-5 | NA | CASSPSQVDGYTF | TGTGCCAGCAGTCCGTCCCAGGTGGATGGCTACACCTTC
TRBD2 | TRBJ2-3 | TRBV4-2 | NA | CASSQDPVGGTQYF | TGTGCCAGCAGCCAAGATCCGGTGGGAGGGACGCAGTATTTT
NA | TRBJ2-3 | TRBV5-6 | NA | CASSLEGADTQYF | TGTGCCAGCAGCTTGGAGGGGGCAGATACGCAGTATTTT
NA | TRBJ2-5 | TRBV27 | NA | CASRPLLGGREGETQYF | TGTGCCAGCAGGCCACTCTTAGGGGGAAGGGAGGGAGAGACCCAGTACTTC
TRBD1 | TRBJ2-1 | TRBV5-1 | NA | CASSSYRGDYNEQFF | TGCGCCAGCAGCTCATACAGGGGAGATTACAATGAGCAGTTCTTC
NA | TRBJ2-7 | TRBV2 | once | CASTEWFSQTYEQYF | TGTGCCAGCACTGAATGGTTCTCACAGACGTACGAGCAGTACTTC
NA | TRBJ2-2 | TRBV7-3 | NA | CASSPQSPGNTGELFF | TGTGCCAGCAGCCCCCAAAGTCCCGGGAACACCGGGGAGCTGTTTTTT
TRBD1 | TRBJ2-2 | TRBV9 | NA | CASSVEPGGITGELFF | TGTGCCAGCAGCGTAGAACCAGGGGGCATCACCGGGGAGCTGTTTTTT
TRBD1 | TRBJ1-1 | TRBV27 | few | CASSGRQGNTEAFF | TGTGCCAGCAGTGGGCGACAGGGGAACACTGAAGCTTTCTTT
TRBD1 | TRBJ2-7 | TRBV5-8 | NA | CASGRDSEGEQYF | TGTGCCAGCGGAAGGGACAGCGAAGGTGAGCAGTACTTC
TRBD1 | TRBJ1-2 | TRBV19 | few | CASSGTGGTAGYTF | TGTGCCAGTAGTGGGACAGGGGGCACCGCAGGCTACACCTTC
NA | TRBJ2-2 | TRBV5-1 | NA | CASSLEYSGGELFF | TGCGCCAGCAGCTTGGAGTACAGTGGCGGGGAGCTGTTTTTT
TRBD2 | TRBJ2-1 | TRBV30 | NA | CAWSVVLAGGNEQFF | TGTGCCTGGAGTGTAGTCCTAGCGGGAGGGAATGAGCAGTTCTTC
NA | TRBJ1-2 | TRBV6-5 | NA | CASSYSRGPNYGYTF | TGTGCCAGCAGTTACAGCAGGGGCCCTAACTATGGCTACACCTTC
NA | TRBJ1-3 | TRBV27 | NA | CASSFGGRNGNTIYF | TGTGCCAGCAGTTTTGGGGGCCGAAATGGAAACACCATATATTTT
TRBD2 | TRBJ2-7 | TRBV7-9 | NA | CASSSRQEAGVKNEQYF | TGTGCCAGCAGCTCGAGACAGGAAGCGGGAGTTAAGAACGAGCAGTACTTC
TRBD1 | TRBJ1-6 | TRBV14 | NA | CASSQIQGARGNSPLHF | TGTGCCAGCAGCCAAATACAGGGGGCGCGGGGTAATTCACCCCTCCACTTT
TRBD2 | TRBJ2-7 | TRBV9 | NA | CASSGGLAEYYEQYF | TGTGCCAGCAGCGGGGGACTAGCGGAGTACTACGAGCAGTACTTC
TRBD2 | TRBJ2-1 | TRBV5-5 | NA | CASSSGLAGGYNEQFF | TGTGCCAGCAGCTCCGGACTAGCGGGGGGTTACAATGAGCAGTTCTTC
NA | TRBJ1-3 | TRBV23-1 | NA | CASKSRAGNTIYF | TGCGCCAGCAAATCCAGGGCTGGAAACACCATATATTTT
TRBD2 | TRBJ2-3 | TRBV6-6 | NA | CASSTSGSSTDTQYF | TGTGCCAGCAGTACTAGCGGGTCTAGCACAGATACGCAGTATTTT
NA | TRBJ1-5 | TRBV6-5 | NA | CASSSLGGVNQPQHF | TGTGCCAGCAGTAGTCTGGGGGGGGTCAATCAGCCCCAGCATTTT
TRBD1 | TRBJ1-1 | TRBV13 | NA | CASSPFGQGMNTEAFF | TGTGCCAGCAGCCCGTTTGGACAGGGGATGAACACTGAAGCTTTCTTT
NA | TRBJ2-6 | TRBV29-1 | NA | CSAWGDSLSGANVLTF | TGCAGCGCCTGGGGGGACAGTTTATCTGGGGCCAACGTCCTGACTTTC
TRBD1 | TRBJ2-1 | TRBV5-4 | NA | CASSLDRGPYNEQFF | TGTGCCAGCAGCTTGGACAGGGGGCCCTACAATGAGCAGTTCTTC
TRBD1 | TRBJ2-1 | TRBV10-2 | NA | CASSDGQGVSGSLRNEQFF | TGCGCCAGCAGTGACGGACAGGGGGTTAGTGGGAGTTTAAGAAATGAGCAGTTCTTC
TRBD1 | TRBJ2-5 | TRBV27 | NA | CASKQQDRGPETQYF | TGTGCCAGCAAGCAGCAGGACAGGGGACCAGAGACCCAGTACTTC
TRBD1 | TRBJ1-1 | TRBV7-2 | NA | CASSPLFNGGTENTEAFF | TGTGCCAGCAGCCCGCTATTCAATGGCGGGACAGAGAACACTGAAGCTTTCTTT
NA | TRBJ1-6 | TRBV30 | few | CAWSVGAAWNSPLHF | TGTGCCTGGAGTGTAGGGGCCGCTTGGAATTCACCCCTCCACTTT
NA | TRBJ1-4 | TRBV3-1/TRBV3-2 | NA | CASSQRPGGGTNEKLFF | TGTGCCAGCAGCCAACGACCCGGGGGGGGGACCAATGAAAAACTGTTTTTT
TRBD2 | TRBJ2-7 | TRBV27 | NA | CASRPPPSGRIYEQYF | TGTGCCAGCAGACCACCACCTAGCGGGAGGATTTACGAGCAGTACTTC
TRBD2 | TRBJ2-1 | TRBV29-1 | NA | CSAAWTSGNNEQFF | TGCAGCGCCGCCTGGACTAGCGGGAACAATGAGCAGTTCTTC
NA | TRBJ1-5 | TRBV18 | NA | CASSPVGPGNQPQHF | TGTGCCAGCTCACCAGTGGGGCCTGGCAATCAGCCCCAGCATTTT
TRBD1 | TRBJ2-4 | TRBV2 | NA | CATETGAKNIQYF | TGTGCCACAGAGACAGGGGCCAAAAACATTCAGTACTTC
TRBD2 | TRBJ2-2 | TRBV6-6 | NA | CASTRDPGGRTGELFF | TGTGCCAGCACCCGAGACCCGGGGGGGCGAACCGGGGAGCTGTTTTTT
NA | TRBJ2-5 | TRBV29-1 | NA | CSVQPGETQYF | TGCAGCGTTCAGCCGGGAGAGACCCAGTACTTC
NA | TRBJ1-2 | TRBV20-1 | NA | CSASPLLRSGYTF | TGCAGTGCTAGTCCCCTACTCAGGTCTGGCTACACCTTC
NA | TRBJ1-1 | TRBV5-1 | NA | CASSIDSNTEAFF | TGCGCCAGCAGCATTGACAGTAACACTGAAGCTTTCTTT
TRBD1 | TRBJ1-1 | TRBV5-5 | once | CASSLDRLRDRGTEAFF | TGTGCCAGCAGCTTGGACCGCTTACGAGACAGGGGGACTGAAGCTTTCTTT
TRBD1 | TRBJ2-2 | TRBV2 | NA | CASDQGADTGELFF | TGTGCCAGTGATCAGGGGGCGGACACCGGGGAGCTGTTTTTT
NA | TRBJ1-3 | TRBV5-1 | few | CASGGGVSGNTIYF | TGCGCCAGCGGGGGGGGAGTCTCTGGAAACACCATATATTTT
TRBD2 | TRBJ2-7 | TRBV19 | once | CASSITSGGTYEQYF | TGTGCCAGTAGTATTACTAGCGGGGGGACCTACGAGCAGTACTTC
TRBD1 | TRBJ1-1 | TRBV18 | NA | CASSPEGAGTEAFF | TGTGCCAGCTCCCCCGAGGGGGCGGGCACTGAAGCTTTCTTT
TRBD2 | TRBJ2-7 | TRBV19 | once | CATRAGGLYEQYF | TGTGCCACCCGAGCGGGAGGTTTGTACGAGCAGTACTTC
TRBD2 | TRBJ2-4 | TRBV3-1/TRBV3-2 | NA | CASSQEMVRASGDKNIQYF | TGTGCCAGCAGCCAAGAAATGGTTCGGGCTAGCGGGGACAAAAACATTCAGTACTTC